This T cell receptor beta chain was identified during a study of sequential checkpoint blockade in melanoma. As for the study in general: Randomization was 1:1 between first-line nivolumab→ipilimumab and ipilimumab→nivolumab. Each arm's sequence ended with maintenance nivolumab.

The CDR3 has 13 amino acids. V lost 8 bases and J lost 1, with 11 bases in between. CDR1 and CDR2 from the germline V gene are LGHNA and YSLEER. Treatment noted: randomized to nivolumab then ipilimumab (arm A) or the reverse (arm B). From thawed PBMCs, live CD3+CD8+ cells negative for CD19 and CD56 were sorted. The protocol was immunoSEQ multiplex PCR, while the TCRdb copy is restricted to in-frame clones and leaves out a portion. The table has 25,000 to 35,000 clones, approximately 86% seen once; the top ten hold approximately 23%. This rearrangement joins TRBV4-3 to TRBJ1-2; tentative D call: TRBD1 (5 bases). Here the sequenced sample was CD8+ T cells sorted from blood (inferred from file names), taken from a patient given nivolumab and ipilimumab in sequence. This TCR was sampled from a human donor with melanoma. CDR3 nucleotide sequence: TGCGCCAGCTCCTGGGGGGATAACTATGGCTACACCTTC. It is translated as CASSWGDNYGYTF.